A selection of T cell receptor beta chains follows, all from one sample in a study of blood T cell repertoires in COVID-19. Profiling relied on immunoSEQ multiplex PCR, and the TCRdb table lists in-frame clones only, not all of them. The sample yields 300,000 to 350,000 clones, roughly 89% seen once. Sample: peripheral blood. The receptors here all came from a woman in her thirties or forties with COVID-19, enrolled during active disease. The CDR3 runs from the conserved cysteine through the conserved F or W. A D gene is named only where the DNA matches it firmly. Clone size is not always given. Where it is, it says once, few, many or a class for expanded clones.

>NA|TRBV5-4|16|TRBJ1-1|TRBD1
CASSLPGTALNTEAFF
TGTGCCAGCAGCCTTCCCGGGACAGCCCTTAACACTGAAGCTTTCTTT
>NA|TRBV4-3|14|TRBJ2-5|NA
CASSQTGLGETQYF
TGCGCCAGCAGCCAAACGGGACTCGGAGAGACCCAGTACTTC
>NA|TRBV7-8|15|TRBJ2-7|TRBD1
CASSFGQGGSYEQYF
TGTGCCAGCAGTTTCGGACAGGGGGGTTCCTACGAGCAGTACTTC
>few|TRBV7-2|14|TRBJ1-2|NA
CASSGRAGANGYTF
TGTGCCAGCAGCGGCCGGGCAGGGGCAAATGGCTACACCTTC
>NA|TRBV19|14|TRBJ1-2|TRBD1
CAMPGQGTTYGYTF
TGTGCCATGCCGGGACAGGGTACTACCTATGGCTACACCTTC
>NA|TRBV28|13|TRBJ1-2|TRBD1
CASRQGANYGYTF
TGTGCCAGTAGACAGGGGGCTAACTATGGCTACACCTTC
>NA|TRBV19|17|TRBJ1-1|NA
CASSIFGRRRPNTEAFF
TGTGCCAGTAGTATATTCGGCAGGCGCAGGCCGAACACTGAAGCTTTCTTT
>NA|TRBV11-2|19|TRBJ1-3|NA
CASSLDQLIAGLSGNTIYF
TGTGCCAGCAGCTTAGATCAACTTATTGCAGGGCTTTCCGGAAACACCATATATTTT
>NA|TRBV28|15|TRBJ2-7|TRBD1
CASTANRGRKYEQYF
TGTGCCAGCACCGCCAACAGGGGGCGAAAGTACGAGCAGTACTTC
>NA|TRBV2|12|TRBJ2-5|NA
CASSTTQETQYF
TGTGCCAGCAGCACCACTCAAGAGACCCAGTACTTC
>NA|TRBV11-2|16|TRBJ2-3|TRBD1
CASSWNRGPGTDTQYF
TGTGCCAGCAGCTGGAACAGGGGGCCAGGCACAGATACGCAGTATTTT
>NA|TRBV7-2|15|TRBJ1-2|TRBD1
CASSYGQGPAGGYTF
TGTGCCAGCAGCTACGGACAGGGGCCCGCTGGGGGCTACACCTTC
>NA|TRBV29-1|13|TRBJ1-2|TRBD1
CSVHRTGDYGYTF
TGCAGCGTCCACAGGACAGGGGACTATGGCTACACCTTC
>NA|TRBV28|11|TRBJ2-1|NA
CASSFPELQFF
TGTGCCAGCAGTTTCCCTGAGCTGCAGTTCTTC
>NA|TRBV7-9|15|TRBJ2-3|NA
CASRSNGLAGDTQYF
TGTGCCAGCAGGAGCAACGGGCTAGCAGGAGATACGCAGTATTTT
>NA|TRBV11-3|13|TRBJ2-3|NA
CASSLQSTDTQYF
TGTGCCAGCAGCTTACAGAGCACAGATACGCAGTATTTT
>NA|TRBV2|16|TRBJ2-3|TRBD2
CASSERTSGFPNTQYF
TGTGCCAGCAGTGAAAGGACTAGCGGGTTTCCGAATACGCAGTATTTT
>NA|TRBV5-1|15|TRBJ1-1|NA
CASSLLGGKNTEAFF
TGCGCCAGCAGCTTGTTGGGGGGTAAGAACACTGAAGCTTTCTTT
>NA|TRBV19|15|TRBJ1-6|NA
CATSRGSSYNSPLHF
TGTGCCACCTCGCGGGGAAGCTCCTATAATTCACCCCTCCACTTT
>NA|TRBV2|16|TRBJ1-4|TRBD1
CASRTRPGQGREKLFF
TGTGCCAGCAGAACCAGACCGGGACAGGGAAGGGAAAAACTGTTTTTT
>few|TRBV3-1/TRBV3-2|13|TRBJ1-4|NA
CASSQRAVEKLFF
TGTGCCAGCAGCCAGCGGGCGGTTGAAAAACTGTTTTTT
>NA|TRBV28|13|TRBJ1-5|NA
CASRVGTYQPQHF
TGTGCCAGCCGGGTAGGAACCTATCAGCCCCAGCATTTT
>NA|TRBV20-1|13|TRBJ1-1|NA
CSASSRGNTEAFF
TGCAGTGCTAGTAGCAGGGGAAACACTGAAGCTTTCTTT
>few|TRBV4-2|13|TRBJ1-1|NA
CASSQGDGTEAFF
TGTGCCAGCAGCCAAGGAGATGGCACTGAAGCTTTCTTT
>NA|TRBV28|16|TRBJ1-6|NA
CASISSSPAYNSPLHF
TGTGCCAGCATTAGTTCCTCCCCGGCCTATAATTCACCCCTCCACTTT
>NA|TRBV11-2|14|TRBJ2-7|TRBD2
CASSRTSGSHEQYF
TGTGCCAGCAGCCGGACTAGCGGGAGCCACGAGCAGTACTTC
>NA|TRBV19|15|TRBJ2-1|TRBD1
CASSRDRGSYNEQFF
TGTGCCAGTAGCAGGGACAGGGGAAGCTACAATGAGCAGTTCTTC
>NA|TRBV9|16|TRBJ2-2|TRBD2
CASSVEASGNTGELFF
TGTGCCAGCAGCGTAGAGGCTAGCGGGAACACCGGGGAGCTGTTTTTT
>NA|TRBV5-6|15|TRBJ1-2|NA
CASSFIRGSTYGYTF
TGTGCCAGCAGCTTTATAAGGGGATCGACCTATGGCTACACCTTC
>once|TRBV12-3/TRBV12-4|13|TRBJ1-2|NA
CASSLGRYYGYTF
TGTGCCAGCAGTTTAGGGCGGTACTATGGCTACACCTTC
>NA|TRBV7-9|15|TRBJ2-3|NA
CASSPPGVSTDTQYF
TGTGCCAGCAGCCCCCCCGGGGTGAGCACAGATACGCAGTATTTT
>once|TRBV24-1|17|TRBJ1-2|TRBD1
CATSPGTGGSQNYGYTF
TGTGCCACAAGTCCCGGGACAGGGGGCTCCCAGAACTATGGCTACACCTTC
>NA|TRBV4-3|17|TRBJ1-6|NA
CASSQEFQGGLNSPLHF
TGCGCCAGCAGCCAAGAGTTCCAGGGTGGGTTAAATTCACCCCTCCACTTT
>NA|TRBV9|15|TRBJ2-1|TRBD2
CASSAQPTSVNEQFF
TGTGCCAGCAGCGCCCAGCCGACTAGCGTCAATGAGCAGTTCTTC
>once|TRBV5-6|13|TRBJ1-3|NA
CASRRALGNTIYF
TGTGCCAGCAGGAGAGCGCTCGGGAACACCATATATTTT
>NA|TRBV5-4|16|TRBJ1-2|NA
CASSLLGQDSNYGYTF
TGTGCCAGCAGCTTGTTGGGACAAGATTCTAACTATGGCTACACCTTC
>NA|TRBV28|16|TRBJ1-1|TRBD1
CASSPGDRTVRTEAFF
TGTGCCAGCAGTCCCGGGGACAGGACGGTACGAACTGAAGCTTTCTTT
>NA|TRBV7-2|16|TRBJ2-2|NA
CASSLARLVGTGELFF
TGTGCCAGCAGCTTAGCGAGACTAGTAGGGACCGGGGAGCTGTTTTTT
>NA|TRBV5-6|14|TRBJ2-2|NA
CASSFPGYTGELFF
TGTGCCAGCAGCTTCCCAGGGTACACCGGGGAGCTGTTTTTT
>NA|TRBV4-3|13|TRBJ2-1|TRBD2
CASKLTGRGEQFF
TGCGCCAGCAAACTTACCGGGAGGGGTGAGCAGTTCTTC
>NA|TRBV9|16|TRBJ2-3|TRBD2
CASISGREGPTDTQYF
TGTGCCAGCATTTCCGGGCGGGAGGGCCCAACAGATACGCAGTATTTT
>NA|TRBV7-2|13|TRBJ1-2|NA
CASSLRQGDGYTF
TGTGCCAGCAGCTTACGGCAGGGTGATGGCTACACCTTC
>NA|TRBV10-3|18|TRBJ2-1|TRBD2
CAISESMSPTSGGEEQFF
TGTGCCATCAGTGAGTCGATGTCGCCGACTAGCGGGGGTGAAGAGCAGTTCTTC
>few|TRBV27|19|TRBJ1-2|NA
CASSLLGGGSGSANYGYTF
TGTGCCAGCAGTTTATTAGGCGGGGGGTCGGGCAGCGCTAACTATGGCTACACCTTC
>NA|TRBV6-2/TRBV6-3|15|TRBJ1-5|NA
CASSYQQAPHQPQHF
TGTGCCAGCAGTTACCAACAGGCCCCCCATCAGCCCCAGCATTTT